A single T cell receptor (beta chain) is shown here with its context. The authors' processing: Amplification with reference gene primers provided the estimates of nucleated cell counts. Libraries were prepared by immunoSEQ multiplex PCR; TCRdb keeps only in-frame clonotypes and omits some of them. That table gives V, J and clone size, and the DNA gave D and trimming. The sample holds 250,000 to 350,000 clones, around 90% seen once. The data originate from a study of blood T cell repertoires in COVID-19. V lost 7 bases and J 8 bases, leaving 20 bases between the germline ends. This CDR3 has 14 residues. The germline gives CDR1 SNHLY, CDR2 FYNNEI. Participants' own reports of clinical history determined their cohort assignment.

V usage is TRBV2 and J usage is TRBJ1-2; D possibly corresponds to TRBD1 (6 bases). Sequencing was performed on PBMCs or T cells enriched from blood (not recorded which). The TCR sequence derives from a woman in her twenties or thirties who had recovered from COVID-19. In DNA, the CDR3 is TGTGCCAGCATCTTCCAACAGGGTTTCCGGGGCTACACCTTC. Amino acids: CASIFQQGFRGYTF.